These T cell receptor beta chains were read from a single sample in a study of control samples from healthy donors and cancer patients. Measured with immunoSEQ multiplex PCR; TCRdb has only the in-frame clones, and not every one. The table includes 150,000 to 200,000 clones, roughly 94% detected once. Sequencing used PBMCs. These TCRs come from a man aged 60 to 75 with colorectal cancer. Both conserved end residues are part of each CDR3. Each record gives: CDR3 DNA, CDR3 protein, V gene, D gene, clone size, J gene. The D gene is left open where the match is weak. Rows give clone size only sometimes, using once, few, many, or a class for an expanded clone.

DNA: TGTGCCAGCAGCGTAAATTTGAACACTGAAGCTTTCTTT
CDR3: CASSVNLNTEAFF
V: TRBV9
D: .
size: .
J: TRBJ1-1

DNA: TGTGCCAGCAGCTCCGTCGGGGTGAACACTGAAGCTTTCTTT
CDR3: CASSSVGVNTEAFF
V: TRBV7-2
D: .
size: .
J: TRBJ1-1

DNA: TGTGCCAGCAGTTACTCGATCCAGGATACGCAGTATTTT
CDR3: CASSYSIQDTQYF
V: TRBV6-5
D: .
size: .
J: TRBJ2-3

DNA: TGTGCCAGCAGTTTTGCCTCCTTAGGTAATGAAAAACTGTTTTTT
CDR3: CASSFASLGNEKLFF
V: TRBV7-9
D: .
size: .
J: TRBJ1-4

DNA: TGTGCCACCAGGGACAGGGAAGTAAATCAGCCCCAGCATTTT
CDR3: CATRDREVNQPQHF
V: TRBV10-3
D: TRBD1
size: .
J: TRBJ1-5

DNA: TGTGCCAGCAGCGCAACAAGGGGCTACACCTTC
CDR3: CASSATRGYTF
V: TRBV5-6
D: .
size: .
J: TRBJ1-2

DNA: TGTGCCAGCAGTGATGCGGCAGGCTACAATGAGCAGTTCTTC
CDR3: CASSDAAGYNEQFF
V: TRBV2
D: .
size: .
J: TRBJ2-1

DNA: TGTGCCAGCACCTTAGGGTCTGGAAACACCATATATTTT
CDR3: CASTLGSGNTIYF
V: TRBV2
D: .
size: .
J: TRBJ1-3

DNA: TGTGCCAGCAGCGCGACCCGGGACTCCCGTCGGGAGCAGTTCTTC
CDR3: CASSATRDSRREQFF
V: TRBV9
D: .
size: .
J: TRBJ2-1

DNA: TGCGCCAGCAGCCAGCCCGGGCCCCCCCACGCCGACACGCAGTATTTT
CDR3: CASSQPGPPHADTQYF
V: TRBV4-1
D: .
size: .
J: TRBJ2-3

DNA: TGTGCCAGCAGTTACCCCTCGAGTTCCTACGAGCAGTACTTC
CDR3: CASSYPSSSYEQYF
V: TRBV6-6
D: .
size: .
J: TRBJ2-7

DNA: TGCGCCAGCAGTGAGACTAGCGGGGGGGGCACAGATACGCAGTATTTT
CDR3: CASSETSGGGTDTQYF
V: TRBV10-1
D: TRBD2
size: .
J: TRBJ2-3

DNA: TGTGCCAGCAGTGATACTCAGCCCCAGCATTTT
CDR3: CASSDTQPQHF
V: TRBV6-1
D: .
size: once
J: TRBJ1-5

DNA: TGTGCCAGCAGTTACACTGGACCTCCAGATACGCAGTATTTT
CDR3: CASSYTGPPDTQYF
V: TRBV6-5
D: .
size: .
J: TRBJ2-3